This T cell receptor beta chain came from a study of blood T cell repertoires in COVID-19. Germline-derived CDR1 and CDR2 are SGHRS and YFSETQ. The V end was cut by 2 bases, the J end by 6 bases, with 19 bases between. This CDR3 spans 16 amino acids. In the original workflow: Nucleated cell counts were estimated from reference gene primer amplification. TCRdb's copy holds only in-frame clones and misses some; the assay was immunoSEQ multiplex PCR. The V and J calls and clone size were taken over from that table, and D and trimming were inferred from the DNA. The sample contains hundreds of thousands of clones, 86% of which appear only once.

The chain combines TRBV5-1 with TRBJ2-3, with D possibly TRBD2 on 5 matching bases. This TCR was recovered from a woman in her twenties or thirties with active or convalescent COVID-19. The sequenced sample consisted of peripheral blood. CDR3 DNA: TGCGCCAGCAGCTTTTTGGTGAGGGCCGGGTTGGATACGCAGTATTTT. Translation gives CASSFLVRAGLDTQYF.